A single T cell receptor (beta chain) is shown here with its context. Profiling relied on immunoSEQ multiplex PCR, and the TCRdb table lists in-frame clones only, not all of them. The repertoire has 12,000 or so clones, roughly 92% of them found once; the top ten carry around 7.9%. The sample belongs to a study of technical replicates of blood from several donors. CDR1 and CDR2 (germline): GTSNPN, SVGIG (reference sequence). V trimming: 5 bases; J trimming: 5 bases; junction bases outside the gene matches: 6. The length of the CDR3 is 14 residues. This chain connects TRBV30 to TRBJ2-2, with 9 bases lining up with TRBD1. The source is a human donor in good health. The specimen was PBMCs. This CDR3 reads CAWATGGWTGELFF. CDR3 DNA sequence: TGTGCCTGGGCGACAGGGGGTTGGACCGGGGAGCTGTTTTTT.